Listed below are T cell receptor beta chains from one sample, sequenced in a study of OX40 agonist ivuxolimab in advanced cancers. This table comes from immunoSEQ multiplex PCR, and its TCRdb copy is limited to in-frame clones, with some not included. The sample includes about 56,000 clones, around 87% of them seen just once. The sample consisted of CD4+ or CD8+ T cells sorted from blood, taken in a trial of the OX40 agonist ivuxolimab. The receptors originated from an adult with an advanced solid tumor such as melanoma, head and neck, liver or kidney cancer. The CDR3 runs from the conserved cysteine through the conserved F or W. D genes are given only for firm matches. Clone size is not always given. Where it is, it says once, few, many or a class for expanded clones.

>.|.|TRBJ2-1|TRBV19
TGTGCCAGTAGTATCGGGGGCCCCTACAATGAGCAGTTCTTC
CASSIGGPYNEQFF
>TRBD1|.|TRBJ1-4|TRBV19
TGTGCCAGTAGTATTCCCGGGACAGGGGGTGAAAAACTGTTTTTT
CASSIPGTGGEKLFF
>.|.|TRBJ2-7|TRBV5-5
TGTGCCAGCAGCTTAATACAGGAACCCTACGAGCAGTACTTC
CASSLIQEPYEQYF
>.|.|TRBJ2-2|TRBV5-1
TGCGCCAGCAGCTTGTTTAGGAGTGCGAACACCGGGGAGCTGTTTTTT
CASSLFRSANTGELFF
>TRBD1|.|TRBJ2-7|TRBV27
TGTGCCAGCAGTTGGCTCCCCGGGACAGGGGCCCACGAGCAGTACTTC
CASSWLPGTGAHEQYF
>.|.|TRBJ2-4|TRBV6-1
TGTGCCAGCAGTGAAATAGGCCCTGGTATTCAGTACTTC
CASSEIGPGIQYF
>TRBD2|.|TRBJ2-7|TRBV28
TGTGCCAGCAGTTTCCGACTAGCGGGAGATAATGAGCAGTACTTC
CASSFRLAGDNEQYF
>TRBD1|.|TRBJ1-5|TRBV28
TGTGCCAGCAGCTATCTCAGGGGGGACGGCAATCAGCCCCAGCATTTT
CASSYLRGDGNQPQHF
>.|.|TRBJ2-7|TRBV7-2
TGTGCCAGCAGCTTCTCCTACGAGCAGTACTTC
CASSFSYEQYF
>TRBD2|.|TRBJ2-1|TRBV9
TGTGCCAGCAGCACTAGGGGAGGGTTCCGGAATGAGCAGTTCTTC
CASSTRGGFRNEQFF
>TRBD1|.|TRBJ2-3|TRBV27
TGTGCCAGCAGCTCTCCGGGACAGCCAGTCACAGATACGCAGTATTTT
CASSSPGQPVTDTQYF
>.|.|TRBJ2-1|TRBV6-6
TGTGCCAGCACCCCGCCCCACTACAATGAGCAGTTCTTC
CASTPPHYNEQFF
>.|.|TRBJ1-5|TRBV28
TGTGCCAGCTGGGGGCAGGGGATCTGGCAGCCCCAGCATTTT
CASWGQGIWQPQHF
>TRBD2|.|TRBJ2-3|TRBV28
TGTGCCAGCATGCGGGGGGCGGTCATAGATACGCAGTATTTT
CASMRGAVIDTQYF
>.|few|TRBJ1-1|TRBV30
TGTGCCTGGAGGGTGAGCTCCGGGGGCACTGAAGCTTTCTTT
CAWRVSSGGTEAFF
>.|.|TRBJ1-1|TRBV6-6
TGTGCCAGCAGCGGGACGGCCCCAGAAGCTTTCTTT
CASSGTAPEAFF
>.|.|TRBJ2-4|TRBV7-3
TGTGCCAGCAGCCCGGGGGACACCAAAAACATTCAGTACTTC
CASSPGDTKNIQYF
>.|.|TRBJ1-1|TRBV10-3
TGTGCCGCGGACTCCCGTCCGGGGAACACTGAAGCTTTCTTT
CAADSRPGNTEAFF
>.|once|TRBJ2-1|TRBV30
TGTGCCTGGACCCTAACCTACAATGAGCAGTTCTTC
CAWTLTYNEQFF
>.|.|TRBJ2-3|TRBV2
TGTGCCAGCAGACTCACAGATACGCAGTATTTT
CASRLTDTQYF
>TRBD2|.|TRBJ2-1|TRBV30
TGTGCCTGGAGTGAATTTGTTGGCGGGGGGGCAGGAGAGCAGTTCTTC
CAWSEFVGGGAGEQFF
>TRBD1|.|TRBJ1-1|TRBV11-2
TGTGCCAGCAGTCGCCGGACAGGGGTAAATTGGGAGAACACTGAAGCTTTCTTT
CASSRRTGVNWENTEAFF
>TRBD1|.|TRBJ2-3|TRBV9
TGTGCCAGCAGCGGACAACAGGGGGCTTCGACCTATACGCAGTATTTT
CASSGQQGASTYTQYF
>TRBD2|.|TRBJ2-1|TRBV30
TGTGCCTGGAGTATCTCGTTAGCGGGGGGCCAATACAATGAGCAGTTCTTC
CAWSISLAGGQYNEQFF
>TRBD1|.|TRBJ2-6|TRBV9
TGTGCCAGCAGCCCTGAGAGAGACAGGGGAGCTGGGGCCAACGTCCTGACTTTC
CASSPERDRGAGANVLTF
>TRBD1|.|TRBJ1-1|TRBV6-4
TGTGCCAGCAGTGAAGGGTGGACAGGGGGCAATGCTGAAGCTTTCTTT
CASSEGWTGGNAEAFF
>.|.|TRBJ2-7|TRBV20-1
TGCAGTGCTAAGACGGGGTCGGGCTTC
CSAKTGSGF
>.|few|TRBJ2-1|TRBV6-6
TGTGCCAGCAGTGATGACCCGGGACCCTCATGGATCTTC
CASSDDPGPSWIF
>TRBD2|.|TRBJ2-7|TRBV5-3
TGTGCCAGAAGGCGGACTAGTCCCTACGAGCAGTACTTC
CARRRTSPYEQYF
>TRBD2|.|TRBJ2-2|TRBV10-3
TGTGCCACGACTAGCGGGCTACCCACCGGGGAGCTGTTTTTT
CATTSGLPTGELFF
>TRBD1|.|TRBJ1-3|TRBV7-9
TGTGCCAGCAGCTTAGAAGGGGGCGCGGACACCATATATTTT
CASSLEGGADTIYF
>.|.|TRBJ1-5|TRBV10-3
TGTGCCATCAGCACAACAGAGAATAGGCCCCAGCATTTT
CAISTTENRPQHF
>TRBD1|.|TRBJ1-2|TRBV5-1
TGCGCCAGCAGCCCCGCCGGGACAGGGGTTTCGGATGGCTACACCTTC
CASSPAGTGVSDGYTF
>.|.|TRBJ1-2|TRBV7-9
TGTGCCAGCAGCTCGTGGGGCGAACCGGGTCTCTATGGCTACACCTTC
CASSSWGEPGLYGYTF
>TRBD1|.|TRBJ1-5|TRBV28
TGTGCCAGCAGTTCGGGACAGGGATTTCAGCCCCAGCATTTT
CASSSGQGFQPQHF
>.|.|TRBJ2-3|TRBV28
TGTGCCAGCAGTCACCGGGTGACGAACACAGATACGCAGTATTTT
CASSHRVTNTDTQYF
>.|.|TRBJ1-2|TRBV7-2
TGTGCCAGCAGCTTTTACCGGACAGAGGATGGCTACACCTTC
CASSFYRTEDGYTF
>.|.|TRBJ1-2|TRBV19
TGTGCCAGCTCCGCGGGGGGCTATGGCTACACCTTC
CASSAGGYGYTF
>.|few|TRBJ1-6|TRBV28
TGTGCCAGCAGTGGACAGTTAGCACCCCTCCACTTT
CASSGQLAPLHF
>.|.|TRBJ1-2|TRBV4-1
TGCGCCAGCAGCCAAGAGCCAGGGTCGGTGGACTATGGCTACACCTTC
CASSQEPGSVDYGYTF
>TRBD2|.|TRBJ2-3|TRBV9
TGTGCCAGCAGCGTAGACACCTCCGGGACTAATAGAGATACGCAGTATTTT
CASSVDTSGTNRDTQYF
>.|.|TRBJ2-7|TRBV5-1
TGCGCCAGCAGCTTGTTTCTGGGGGGTATCAACGAGCAGTACTTC
CASSLFLGGINEQYF
>TRBD2|.|TRBJ2-7|TRBV28
TGTGCCAGCAGTCAAATACCGGGACTAGCGGGATCGCAGTACTTC
CASSQIPGLAGSQYF
>.|few|TRBJ2-7|TRBV11-2
TGTGCCAGCAGCTTAGTACAGCGCTCCTACGAGCAGTACTTC
CASSLVQRSYEQYF
>TRBD1|.|TRBJ2-2|TRBV5-1
TGCGCCAGCAGATGGACAGGGGCTAGCGGGGAGCTGTTTTTT
CASRWTGASGELFF
>TRBD1|.|TRBJ1-5|TRBV19
TGTGCCAGTAGTATGCACAGGGGGTCGGGCAATCAGCCCCAGCATTTT
CASSMHRGSGNQPQHF
>TRBD2|.|TRBJ2-3|TRBV10-3
TGTGCCATCAGTGAGTGGGGAGCGGGAGGACCAGATACGCAGTATTTT
CAISEWGAGGPDTQYF
>.|.|TRBJ2-1|TRBV19
TGTGCCAGTAGTGCCAGGGATAAAGGCTACAATGAGCAGTTCTTC
CASSARDKGYNEQFF
>.|.|TRBJ2-7|TRBV9
TGTGCCAGCAGCGGCCAGGGGGGAGCCTACGAGCAGTACTTC
CASSGQGGAYEQYF
>TRBD2|.|TRBJ2-1|TRBV10-3
TGTGCCATCAGTGCGGGAGGGTACAATGAGCAGTTCTTC
CAISAGGYNEQFF
>TRBD1|.|TRBJ2-1|TRBV7-6
TGTGCCAGCAGCTGGGGACAGGGGAATGAGCAGTTCTTC
CASSWGQGNEQFF
>.|.|TRBJ2-7|TRBV4-1
TGCGCCAGCAGCCAAGGATACTCAGACTACGAGCAGTACTTC
CASSQGYSDYEQYF
>.|.|TRBJ2-3|TRBV18
TGTGCCAGCTCACCATCGGATACGCAGTATTTT
CASSPSDTQYF
>TRBD2|.|TRBJ2-1|TRBV7-2
TGTGCCAGCAGCTTAAGCGGGGGGGCCTTCTACAATGAGCAGTTCTTC
CASSLSGGAFYNEQFF
>.|.|TRBJ1-1|TRBV19
TGTGCCAGTAGTCGGTACACTGAAGCTTTCTTT
CASSRYTEAFF